The rows below give T cell receptor beta chains drawn from one sample of a study of cytomegalovirus exposure and HLA in healthy donors. Here immunoSEQ multiplex PCR was the method, and the copy in TCRdb shows in-frame clones only, minus some. The table lists roughly 120,000 clones. The sequenced sample consisted of PBMCs. These receptors were collected from a man between 18 and 29 years old in good health and CMV-seronegative. The CDR3 runs from the conserved cysteine through the conserved F or W. The D gene is left open where the match is weak.

d_call	v_call	j_call	cdr3_aa	cdr3_nt
-	TRBV11-2	TRBJ2-1	CASSSLLTYNEQFF	TGTGCCAGCAGCTCACTACTTACCTACAATGAGCAGTTCTTC
TRBD1	TRBV5-1	TRBJ2-7	CASSLDGQGIDEQYF	TGCGCCAGCAGCTTGGACGGACAGGGCATCGACGAGCAGTACTTC
-	TRBV30	TRBJ1-5	CAWSEVAGQPQHF	TGTGCCTGGAGTGAAGTGGCCGGGCAGCCCCAGCATTTT
TRBD1	TRBV27	TRBJ1-5	CASSGRQGGQPQHF	TGTGCCAGCAGTGGCAGACAGGGGGGCCAGCCCCAGCATTTT
-	TRBV25-1	TRBJ2-1	CASSEQGTPNEQFF	TGTGCCAGCAGTGAACAGGGGACCCCGAATGAGCAGTTCTTC
-	TRBV6-5	TRBJ1-1	CASSYPGVTEAFF	TGTGCCAGCAGTTACCCGGGGGTAACTGAAGCTTTCTTT
TRBD2	TRBV14	TRBJ2-5	CASSSAGGETQYF	TGTGCCAGCAGCTCCGCGGGGGGGGAGACCCAGTACTTC
-	TRBV5-1	TRBJ2-7	CASSPRGQHYEQYF	TGCGCCAGCAGCCCCCGCGGGCAGCACTACGAGCAGTACTTC
-	TRBV6-1	TRBJ1-1	CASRYPGYTEAFF	TGTGCCAGCAGGTATCCAGGGTACACTGAAGCTTTCTTT
-	TRBV28	TRBJ1-5	CASSLSYREQPQHF	TGTGCCAGCAGTTTATCTTACAGAGAGCAGCCCCAGCATTTT
TRBD1	TRBV18	TRBJ2-5	CASSLIQTGGRETQYF	TGTGCCAGCTCACTTATCCAGACAGGGGGCCGAGAGACCCAGTACTTC
-	TRBV6-1	TRBJ2-7	CASSEQDGGRGNYEQYF	TGTGCCAGCAGTGAACAGGACGGCGGCAGGGGAAACTACGAGCAGTACTTC
-	TRBV19	TRBJ1-1	CASSGVTEAFF	TGTGCCAGTAGCGGGGTGACTGAAGCTTTCTTT
-	TRBV18	TRBJ2-1	CASSPRGGHYNEQFF	TGTGCCAGCTCACCACGCGGGGGCCACTACAATGAGCAGTTCTTC
-	TRBV10-2	TRBJ2-7	CASTRGTYEQYF	TGCGCCAGCACCCGAGGAACCTACGAGCAGTACTTC
-	TRBV5-1	TRBJ2-7	CASSLGGRTYEQYF	TGCGCCAGCAGCTTGGGAGGGAGAACCTACGAGCAGTACTTC
TRBD1	TRBV6-5	TRBJ1-1	CASSWGQGTEAFF	TGTGCCAGCAGTTGGGGACAGGGGACTGAAGCTTTCTTT
TRBD1	TRBV18	TRBJ1-2	CASSPPSGTGGYTF	TGTGCCAGCTCACCCCCGTCCGGGACAGGGGGCTACACCTTC
TRBD2	TRBV19	TRBJ2-2	CASSIGGGPFNTGELFF	TGTGCCAGTAGTATAGGGGGAGGGCCTTTTAACACCGGGGAGCTGTTTTTT
TRBD1	TRBV27	TRBJ2-7	CASSLEDRVGYEQYF	TGTGCCAGCAGTCTCGAAGACAGGGTTGGGTACGAGCAGTACTTC